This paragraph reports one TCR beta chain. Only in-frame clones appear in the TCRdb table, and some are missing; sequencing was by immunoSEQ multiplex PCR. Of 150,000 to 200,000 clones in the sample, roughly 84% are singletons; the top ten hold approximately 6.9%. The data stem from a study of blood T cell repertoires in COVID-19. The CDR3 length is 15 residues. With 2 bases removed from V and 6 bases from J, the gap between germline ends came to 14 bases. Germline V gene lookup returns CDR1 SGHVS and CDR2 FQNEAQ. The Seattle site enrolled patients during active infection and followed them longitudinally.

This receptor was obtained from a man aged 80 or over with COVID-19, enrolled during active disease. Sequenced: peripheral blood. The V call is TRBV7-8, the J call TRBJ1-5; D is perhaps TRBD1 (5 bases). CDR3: CASSLRQGRIQPQHF. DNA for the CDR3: TGTGCCAGCAGCTTACGGCAGGGCAGGATTCAGCCCCAGCATTTT. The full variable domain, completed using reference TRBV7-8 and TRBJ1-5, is GAGVSQSPRYKVAKRGQDVALRCDPISGHVSLFWYQQALGQGPEFLTYFQNEAQLDKSGLPSDRFFAERPEGSVSTLKIQRTQQEDSAVYLCASSLRQGRIQPQHFGDGTRLSIL.